These 14 T cell receptor beta chains share one sample of origin, sequenced in a study of regulatory T cells in long-lasting Graves disease. Construction of the TCR beta libraries employed iRepertoire HTBI primers in conjunction with Arm-PCR of CDR3 regions. One entry per CDR3 protein results from TCRdb running MiXCR on the multiplex PCR reads. The sample includes 300,000 to 500,000 distinct CDR3 sequences, 20% to 25% seen only once; the top ten take around 21%. Time point here: persistent/refractory GD, antithyroid drugs over 5 years with positive TRAb. Isolated PBMC RNA provided the starting material for the TCR library. The specimen comprised peripheral blood mononuclear cells (PBMCs), sampled when the disease was refractory, from a patient treated with antithyroid drugs. The receptors stem from a female donor with Graves disease.

This clonotype showed up just a few times. The chain recombines TRBV3-1 with TRBJ2-7, with D possibly TRBD2 on 5 matching bases. V was trimmed by 1 base and J by 0 bases, leaving 7 bases between them. The CDR3 is 14 residues long. Germline CDR1 LGHDT, CDR2 YNNKEL (reference sequence). CDR3 residues: CASSQAGSSYEQYF. Here the CDR3 DNA reads TGTGCCAGCAGCCAAGCGGGATCCTCCTACGAGCAGTACTTC.

The genes are TRBV5-1 and TRBJ2-7, with D perhaps assigned TRBD1 or TRBD2 (5 bases each). Trimming pared 4 bases from V and 1 base from J, leaving 15 bases between. Germline CDR1 SGHRS, CDR2 YFSETQ. This CDR3 has 15 amino acids. CDR3 residues: CASSPAPGPSYEQYF. In nucleotides, the CDR3 is TGCGCCAGCAGCCCGGCTCCGGGACCATCCTACGAGCAGTACTTC. Variable domain in full (rest from reference TRBV5-1 and TRBJ2-7): KAGVTQTPRYLIKTRGQQVTLSCSPISGHRSVSWYQQTPGQGLQFLFEYFSETQRNKGNFPGRFSGRQFSNSRSEMNVSTLELGDSALYLCASSPAPGPSYEQYFGPGTRLTVT.

This rearrangement joins TRBV11-3 to TRBJ1-6; 8 bases are a match to TRBD1. The CDR3 is 16 amino acids. Germline trimming cut 5 bases from V and 9 bases from J; bases unmatched to any gene: 12. Germline CDR1 SGHNT, CDR2 YENEEA. The CDR3 region is CASSRPRTGTSSPLHF. For the CDR3, the DNA is TGTGCCAGCAGCCGACCACGGACAGGGACAAGTTCACCCCTCCACTTT.

J is TRBJ2-7 and V is TRBV28; D gene uncertain. Germline assignment: CDR1 MDHEN and CDR2 SYDVKM. V lost 6 bases and J 2 bases, leaving 20 bases between the germline ends. The CDR3 consists of 16 residues. The CDR3 bases are TGTGCCAGCAGGAAGGCAGGCCGGGCTGAAACCTACGAGCAGTACTTC. It yields the protein CASRKAGRAETYEQYF.

V and J are TRBV6-2 or TRBV6-3 and TRBJ1-5; unclear D gene. The CDR3 runs 16 residues. Trimming shortened V by 2 bases and J by 0 bases, and 11 bases separated the two germline ends. Germline V lookup: CDR1 MNHEY, CDR2 SVGEGT. In DNA form, the CDR3 reads TGTGCCAGCAGTTACGGCCCTGGCGATAGCAATCAGCCCCAGCATTTT. The encoded protein is CASSYGPGDSNQPQHF.

At least ten counts were recorded for this clonotype. This sequence joins TRBV6-1 and TRBJ1-1; D is ambiguous. Per germline, CDR1 MNHNS and CDR2 SASEGT. Deletions cut 1 base from V and 2 bases from J, with 11 bases between. This CDR3 has 15 amino acids. The CDR3 nucleotides are TGTGCCAGCAGTGAAGTGGAAGGAACAAACACTGAAGCTTTCTTT. This codes for CASSEVEGTNTEAFF.

The rearrangement uses TRBV7-8 and TRBJ2-2; 13 bases map to TRBD2. The CDR3 is 19 residues long. With 5 bases clipped from V and 7 bases from J, the junction kept 16 bases outside the gene matches. Looked up from germline, CDR1 is SGHVS and CDR2 is FQNEAQ. CDR3 sequence reads: CASSQRIPGLAGLGGELFF. The DNA for the CDR3 is TGTGCCAGCAGCCAACGGATTCCGGGACTAGCGGGATTGGGCGGGGAGCTGTTTTTT. Together with reference TRBV7-8 and TRBJ2-2, the CDR3 gives the full variable domain: GAGVSQSPRYKVAKRGQDVALRCDPISGHVSLFWYQQALGQGPEFLTYFQNEAQLDKSGLPSDRFFAERPEGSVSTLKIQRTQQEDSAVYLCASSQRIPGLAGLGGELFFGEGSRLTVL.

This clonotype was counted at least ten times. V usage is TRBV28 and J usage is TRBJ1-1, with no clear D. This CDR3 comprises 13 residues. Germline assignment: CDR1 MDHEN and CDR2 SYDVKM. V was shortened by 6 bases and J by 4 bases, with 12 bases between the two germline ends. For the CDR3, the DNA is TGTGCCAGCAGGATACACGGCGGCACTGAAGCTTTCTTT. Translated, it gives CASRIHGGTEAFF.

V usage is TRBV15 and J usage is TRBJ2-1; 15 nucleotides align to TRBD2. The length of the CDR3 is 17 residues. Germline V CDR1 and CDR2: LNHNV, YYDKDF (reference sequence). J was trimmed by 5 bases and V by 1 base; bases with no gene match: 3. The CDR3 DNA reads TGTGCCACCAGCAGAGCCGGGACTAGCGGGAGGAACAATGAGCAGTTCTTC. Amino acid sequence: CATSRAGTSGRNNEQFF.

The rearrangement uses TRBV30 and TRBJ2-1, with D possibly matching TRBD2 (5 bases). The V gene's germline CDR1 is GTSNPN and CDR2 SVGIG (reference sequence). The length of the CDR3 is 14 residues. V was trimmed by 0 bases and J by 13 bases, leaving 19 bases between them. In nucleotides, the CDR3 is TGTGCCTGGAGTGTACCTTCCTGGGCGGGTGAACAGTTCTTC. Translating gives CAWSVPSWAGEQFF.

This clonotype was seen a handful of times. CDR3 nucleotides: TGCAGTGCTCAACGGAGAGGGGATCAAGAGACCCAGTACTTC. Translation: CSAQRRGDQETQYF. The rearrangement links TRBV20-1 to TRBJ2-5, with D tentatively TRBD1 or TRBD2 (5 bases each). Germline CDR1 and CDR2: DFQATT and SNEGSKA (reference sequence). This CDR3 is built from 14 residues. The germline V and J ends were trimmed by 5 bases and 2 bases, with 15 bases remaining between them.

This clonotype has at least ten counts. The genes are TRBV7-2 and TRBJ2-7; D unclear. Germline V gene lookup returns CDR1 SGHTA and CDR2 FQGNSA. The CDR3 runs 14 residues. V gave up 4 bases and J gave up 0 bases, with 10 bases separating them. The CDR3 spells CASSSVGHSYEQYF. The CDR3 DNA sequence: TGTGCCAGCAGCTCCGTAGGCCACTCCTACGAGCAGTACTTC.

This rearrangement joins TRBV19 to TRBJ2-3; 8 bases match TRBD1. Per the germline V gene, CDR1 is LNHDA and CDR2 is SQIVND (reference sequence). This CDR3 comprises 17 residues. The ends lost 5 bases at V and 6 bases at J; junction bases unmatched: 16. The CDR3 sequence: CASSPSGTGLEVDTQYF. The CDR3 nucleotides are TGTGCCAGTAGTCCATCCGGGACAGGTCTAGAAGTGGATACGCAGTATTTT.

The chain employs TRBV5-1 and TRBJ2-7, with 8 positions matching TRBD1. The germline CDR1 and CDR2 sequences are SGHRS and YFSETQ. The CDR3 runs to 14 residues. Unmatched junction bases numbered 6, after V lost 0 bases and J lost 7 bases. The CDR3 loop is CASSLAQGAGEQYF. CDR3 DNA sequence: TGCGCCAGCAGCTTGGCCCAGGGGGCTGGGGAGCAGTACTTC.